Below, one T cell receptor (beta chain) is given with its context. The sample originates from a study of glioma-infiltrating T cells after dendritic cell vaccination. The method was immunoSEQ multiplex PCR; TCRdb's version includes in-frame clones alone and lacks a portion of them. Of more than 100,000 clones listed, roughly 79% are singletons. The J segment lost 6 bases and the V segment lost 2 bases, leaving 6 bases of the junction unmatched. Per the germline V gene, CDR1 is LNHNV and CDR2 is YYDKDF (reference sequence). The CDR3 is 15 residues long. The receptor was isolated from a human donor with glioblastoma. The J gene is TRBJ2-2, the V gene TRBV15, with 7 nucleotides matching TRBD1. The sequencing used blood, collected before dendritic cell vaccination. CDR3 residues: CATSRTGAAPGELFF. The CDR3 DNA sequence: TGTGCCACCAGCAGAACAGGGGCCGCGCCCGGGGAGCTGTTTTTT.